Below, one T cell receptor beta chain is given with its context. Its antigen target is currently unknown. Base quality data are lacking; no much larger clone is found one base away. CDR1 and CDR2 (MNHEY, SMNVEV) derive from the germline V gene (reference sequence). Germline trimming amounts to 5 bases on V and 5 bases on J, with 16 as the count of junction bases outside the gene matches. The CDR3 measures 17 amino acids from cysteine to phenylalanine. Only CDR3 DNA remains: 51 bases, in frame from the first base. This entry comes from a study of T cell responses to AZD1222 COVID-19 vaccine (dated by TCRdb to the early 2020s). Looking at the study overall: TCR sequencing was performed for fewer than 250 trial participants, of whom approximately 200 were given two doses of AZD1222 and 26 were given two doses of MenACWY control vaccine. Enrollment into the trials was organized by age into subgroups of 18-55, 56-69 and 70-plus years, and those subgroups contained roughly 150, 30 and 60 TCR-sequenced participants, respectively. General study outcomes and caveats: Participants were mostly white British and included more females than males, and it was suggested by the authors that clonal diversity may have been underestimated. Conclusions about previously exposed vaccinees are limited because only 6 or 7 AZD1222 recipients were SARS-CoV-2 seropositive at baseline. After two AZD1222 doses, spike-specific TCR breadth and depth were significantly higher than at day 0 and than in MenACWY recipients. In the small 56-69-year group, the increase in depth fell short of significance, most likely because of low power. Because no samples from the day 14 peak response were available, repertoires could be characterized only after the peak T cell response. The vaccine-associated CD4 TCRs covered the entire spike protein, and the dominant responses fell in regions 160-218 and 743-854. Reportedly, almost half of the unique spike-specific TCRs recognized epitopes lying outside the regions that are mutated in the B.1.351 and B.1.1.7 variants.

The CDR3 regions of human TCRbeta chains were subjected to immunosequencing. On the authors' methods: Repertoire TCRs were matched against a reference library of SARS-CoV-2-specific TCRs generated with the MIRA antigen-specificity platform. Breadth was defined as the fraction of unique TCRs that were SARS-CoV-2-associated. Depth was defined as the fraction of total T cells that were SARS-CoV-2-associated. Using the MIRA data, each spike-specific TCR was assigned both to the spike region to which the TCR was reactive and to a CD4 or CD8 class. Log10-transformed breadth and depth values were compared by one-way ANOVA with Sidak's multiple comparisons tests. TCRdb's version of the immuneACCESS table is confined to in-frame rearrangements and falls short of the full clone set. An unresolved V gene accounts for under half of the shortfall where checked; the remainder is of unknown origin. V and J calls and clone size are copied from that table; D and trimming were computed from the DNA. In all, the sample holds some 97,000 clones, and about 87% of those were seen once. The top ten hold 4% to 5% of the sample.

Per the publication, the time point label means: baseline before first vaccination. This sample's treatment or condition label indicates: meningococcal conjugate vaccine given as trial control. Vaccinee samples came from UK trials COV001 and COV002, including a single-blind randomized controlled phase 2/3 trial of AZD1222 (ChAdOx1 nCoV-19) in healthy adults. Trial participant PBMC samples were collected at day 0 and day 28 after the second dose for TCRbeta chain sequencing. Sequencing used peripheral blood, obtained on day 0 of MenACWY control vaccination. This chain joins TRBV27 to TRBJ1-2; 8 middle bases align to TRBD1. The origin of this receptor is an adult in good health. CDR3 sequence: CASSPWTGLKGVYGYTF. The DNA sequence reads TGTGCCAGCAGTCCTTGGACAGGGCTCAAAGGTGTTTATGGCTACACCTTC.